The source of this TCR beta chain is a study of blood T cell repertoires in COVID-19. V shed 6 bases and J 3 bases; nucleotides not matched to a gene: 9. The germline CDR1 and CDR2 sequences are SGHTS and YDEGEE. CDR3 length equals 14 residues. Profiling relied on immunoSEQ multiplex PCR, and the TCRdb table lists in-frame clones only, not all of them. The data hold 95,000 to 110,000 clones, with 90% to 95% observed a single time. The clonotype comes from a woman under 40 with acute or convalescent COVID-19. Source material: peripheral blood. V gene TRBV5-8 combines with J gene TRBJ2-7, with TRBD1 matching over 7 bases. In DNA form, the CDR3 reads TGTGCCAGCATCCATCCGGGACAGCTCTACGAGCAGTACTTC. Its protein product is CASIHPGQLYEQYF.